The 15 T cell receptor beta chains presented below share a single source sample, sequenced in a study of beta chain features in type 1 diabetes. Expressed TCRB transcripts were sequenced, since all the RNA that had been isolated was reverse transcribed. TCRdb's copy holds only in-frame clones and misses some; the assay was immunoSEQ multiplex PCR. The repertoire holds approximately 150,000 clones, roughly 10% seen once, with around 0.65% in the top ten. Source material: central memory CD4+ T cells from blood. These receptors all stem from a woman aged 40 to 49 in good health.

The chain couples TRBV19 to TRBJ1-2; 7 bases match TRBD1. In germline, CDR1 is LNHDA, CDR2 SQIVND (reference sequence). V lost 6 bases, J lost 7 bases, and 11 bases stayed unmatched. The CDR3 sequence is 14 residues long. CDR3 amino acids: CASRGGGAGSGYTF. CDR3 nucleotide sequence: TGTGCCAGTAGAGGAGGGGGCGCGGGTAGTGGCTACACCTTC.

The table lists this clone with many counts. The chain recombines TRBV7-9 with TRBJ1-4; D gene unclear. Germline CDR1 reads SEHNR; CDR2 reads FQNEAQ (reference sequence). Deletions cut 5 bases from V and 0 bases from J, with 13 bases between. CDR3 length: 16 amino acids. The CDR3 nucleotides read TGTGCCAGCAGCACGACGAGGTCTGCAACTAATGAAAAACTGTTTTTT. Amino acid sequence: CASSTTRSATNEKLFF.

This clone was found a few times. This chain joins TRBV4-3 and TRBJ2-7; D gene unclear. Germline V gives CDR1 LGHNA, CDR2 YSLEER. The length of the CDR3 is 16 residues. V was pared by 1 base and J by 3 bases, with 16 bases between. The CDR3 nucleotides read TGCGCCAGCAGCCAAGCGGTGAATAGTCCCCACTACGAGCAGTACTTC. As protein: CASSQAVNSPHYEQYF.

This chain joins TRBV9 and TRBJ2-3; 10 bases align to TRBD2. The CDR3 totals 18 residues. The V gene end was trimmed by 4 bases and the J gene end by 3 bases; junction bases not matched to a gene: 14. In germline, CDR1 is SGDLS, CDR2 YYNGEE. Here the CDR3 reads CASSPSLAGASTTDTQYF. In DNA, the CDR3 is TGTGCCAGCAGCCCTAGCCTAGCGGGGGCCTCGACTACAGATACGCAGTATTTT.

The sample holds a few counts of this clone. The rearrangement joins TRBV5-1 to TRBJ2-1; TRBD2 aligns across 10 bases. The CDR3 is made up of 16 amino acids. The V and J ends lost 1 base and 8 bases, in that order; junction bases with no gene match: 9. Germline V CDR1 and CDR2: SGHRS, YFSETQ. DNA for the CDR3: TGCGCCAGCAGCTTGTTGGTGGCTAGCGGGGGCGATGAGCAGTTCTTC. Translation: CASSLLVASGGDEQFF.

This clone has a handful of counts. The chain joins TRBV25-1 to TRBJ1-1; D perhaps matches TRBD1 (6 bases). This CDR3 contains 13 residues. CDR1 MGHDK and CDR2 SYGVNS come from the germline V gene. V shed 1 base and J shed 4 bases, with 7 bases lying between them. CDR3 in amino acids: CASSEWGPTEAFF. The CDR3 DNA sequence: TGTGCCAGCAGTGAATGGGGGCCCACTGAAGCTTTCTTT.

This clone was picked up a small number of times. The chain combines TRBV2 with TRBJ2-7; 13 bases line up with TRBD2. The junction had 2 bases not matched to a gene; V was cut back by 6 bases and J by 3 bases. Germline CDR1 reads SNHLY; CDR2 reads FYNNEI. This CDR3 spans 14 amino acids. CDR3 DNA sequence: TGTGCCAGCAGCCGGACTAGCGGGGGCTACGAGCAGTACTTC. This codes for CASSRTSGGYEQYF.

V is TRBV4-1 and J is TRBJ2-3; 9 bases agree with TRBD2. This CDR3 is built from 17 residues. The germline gives CDR1 MGHRA, CDR2 YSYEKL. V shed 0 bases and J 5 bases; nucleotides not matched to a gene: 9. Written as DNA, the CDR3 is TGCGCCAGCAGCCAAGAGGGGAGCGGGGGGCCAGGAGATACGCAGTATTTT. Translation gives CASSQEGSGGPGDTQYF.

A few counts support this clone. The chain is built from TRBV18 and TRBJ2-1, with 7 bases aligning to TRBD1. Looked up from germline, CDR1 is KGHSH and CDR2 is LQKENI. The CDR3 extends over 13 amino acids. Trimming at V came to 6 bases and at J to 6 bases, leaving 5 bases not matched to a gene. CDR3 DNA sequence: TGTGCCAGCTCGCCATCAGGGGGCAATGAGCAGTTCTTC. Protein sequence: CASSPSGGNEQFF.

The table lists this clone with a few counts. The chain couples TRBV28 to TRBJ2-3, with 9 bases aligning to TRBD2. V lost 5 bases and J lost 5; bases outside the gene matches: 11. This CDR3 contains 16 residues. Germline V gives CDR1 MDHEN, CDR2 SYDVKM. DNA for the CDR3: TGTGCCAGCAGTCCCGGTGGAGCGGGGGGAAAAGATACGCAGTATTTT. Translating it yields CASSPGGAGGKDTQYF.

This clone was counted a few times. J is TRBJ2-7 and V is TRBV2; TRBD1 matches at 10 bases. The CDR3 spans 15 residues. After removal of 1 base from V and 5 bases from J, the junction contained 5 bases not matched to a gene. Germline assignment: CDR1 SNHLY and CDR2 FYNNEI. In DNA, the CDR3 is TGTGCCAGCAGTGAAGAGGGGACAGGGGTTAACGAGCAGTACTTC. Amino acids: CASSEEGTGVNEQYF.

This clone has only a few counts. CDR3 loop: CSASGTKETQYF. The CDR3 region has the DNA TGCAGCGCTAGCGGGACAAAAGAGACCCAGTACTTC. The V and J genes are TRBV29-1 and TRBJ2-5; TRBD2 agrees at 9 bases. Unmatched junction bases numbered 3, after V lost 7 bases and J lost 3 bases. The CDR3 is made up of 12 amino acids. CDR1 SQVTM and CDR2 ANQGSEA come from the germline V gene.

V usage is TRBV4-2 and J usage is TRBJ2-7, with TRBD2 as a possible D gene (5 bases). CDR1 is LGHNA and CDR2 is YNFKEQ in the germline V gene. V was shortened by 0 bases and J by 4 bases, with 16 bases between the two germline ends. The CDR3 length is 16 residues. In DNA form, the CDR3 reads TGTGCCAGCAGCCAAGATGGTACGGGGAACATGTACGAGCAGTACTTC. Translating it yields CASSQDGTGNMYEQYF.

The sample holds a few counts of this clone. CDR3 sequence: CASRDRDLMETQYF. The CDR3, as DNA: TGTGCCAGCAGGGACAGGGACCTAATGGAGACCCAGTACTTC. The chain recombines TRBV2 with TRBJ2-5; 8 bases agree with TRBD1. The germline CDR1 and CDR2 sequences are SNHLY and FYNNEI. This CDR3 region has 14 residues. V trimming: 6 bases; J trimming: 5 bases; junction bases outside the gene matches: 8.

V and J are TRBV27 and TRBJ1-2; D gene unclear. Germline CDR1 is MNHEY and CDR2 is SMNVEV (reference sequence). The V and J ends lost 0 bases and 2 bases respectively, with 10 bases between them. CDR3 length: 15 residues. CDR3 in DNA: TGTGCCAGCAGTTTATCGATGGGAGCGAACTATGGCTACACCTTC. This translates into CASSLSMGANYGYTF.